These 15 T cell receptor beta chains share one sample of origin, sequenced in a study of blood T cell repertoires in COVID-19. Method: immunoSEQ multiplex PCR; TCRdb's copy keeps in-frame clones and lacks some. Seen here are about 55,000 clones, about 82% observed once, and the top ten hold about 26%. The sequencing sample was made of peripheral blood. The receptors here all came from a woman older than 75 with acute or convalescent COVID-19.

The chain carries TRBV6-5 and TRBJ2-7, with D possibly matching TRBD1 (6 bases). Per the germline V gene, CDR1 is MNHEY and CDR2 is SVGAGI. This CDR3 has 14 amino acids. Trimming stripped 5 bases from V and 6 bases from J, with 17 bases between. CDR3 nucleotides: TGTGCCAGCAGTAAACAGGGCCGGACAGCCGAGCAGTACGTC. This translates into CASSKQGRTAEQYV.

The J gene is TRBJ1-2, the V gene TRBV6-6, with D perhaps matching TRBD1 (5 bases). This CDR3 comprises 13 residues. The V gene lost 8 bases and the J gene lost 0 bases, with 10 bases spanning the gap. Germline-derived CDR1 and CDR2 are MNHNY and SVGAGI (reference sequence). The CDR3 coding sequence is TGTGCCAGCTCCCCGACAGCTAACTATGGCTACACCTTC. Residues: CASSPTANYGYTF.

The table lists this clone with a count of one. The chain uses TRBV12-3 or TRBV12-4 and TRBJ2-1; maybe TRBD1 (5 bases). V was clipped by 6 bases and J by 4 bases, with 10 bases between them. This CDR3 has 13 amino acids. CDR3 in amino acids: CASSPTGYNEQFF. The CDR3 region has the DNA TGTGCCAGCAGCCCAACAGGATACAATGAGCAGTTCTTC.

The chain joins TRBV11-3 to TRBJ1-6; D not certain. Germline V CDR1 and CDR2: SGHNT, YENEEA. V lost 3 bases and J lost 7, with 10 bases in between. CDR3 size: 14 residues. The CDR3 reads CASSLGSPNSPLHF. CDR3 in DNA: TGTGCCAGCAGCTTGGGCAGCCCAAATTCACCCCTCCACTTT.

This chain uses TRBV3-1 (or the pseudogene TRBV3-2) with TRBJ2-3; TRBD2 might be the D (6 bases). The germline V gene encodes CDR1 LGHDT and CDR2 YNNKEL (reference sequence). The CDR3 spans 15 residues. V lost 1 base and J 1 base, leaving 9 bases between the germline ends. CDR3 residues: CASSQGLGGTDTQYF. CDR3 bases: TGTGCCAGCAGCCAAGGACTAGGTGGCACAGATACGCAGTATTTT.

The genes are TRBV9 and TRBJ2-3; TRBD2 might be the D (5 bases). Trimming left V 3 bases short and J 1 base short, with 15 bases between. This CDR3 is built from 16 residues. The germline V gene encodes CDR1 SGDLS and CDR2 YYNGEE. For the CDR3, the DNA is TGTGCCAGCAGCGGGGATGCGGGTTGGGGCACAGATACGCAGTATTTT. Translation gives CASSGDAGWGTDTQYF. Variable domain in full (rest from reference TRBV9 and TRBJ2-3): DSGVTQTPKHLITATGQRVTLRCSPRSGDLSVYWYQQSLDQGLQFLIQYYNGEERAKGNILERFSAQQFPDLHSELNLSSLELGDSALYFCASSGDAGWGTDTQYFGPGTRLTVL.

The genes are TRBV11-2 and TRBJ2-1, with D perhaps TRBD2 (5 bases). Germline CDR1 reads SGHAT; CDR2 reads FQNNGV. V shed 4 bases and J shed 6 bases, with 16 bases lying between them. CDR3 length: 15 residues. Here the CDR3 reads CASSSQLGSVNEQFF. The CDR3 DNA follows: TGTGCCAGCAGCTCCCAACTGGGTAGCGTCAATGAGCAGTTCTTC.

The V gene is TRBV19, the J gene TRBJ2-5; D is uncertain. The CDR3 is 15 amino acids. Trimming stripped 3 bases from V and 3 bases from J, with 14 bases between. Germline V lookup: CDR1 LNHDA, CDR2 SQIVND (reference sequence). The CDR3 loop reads CASSITNQPKETQYF. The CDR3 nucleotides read TGTGCCAGTAGTATCACTAACCAGCCCAAAGAGACCCAGTACTTC. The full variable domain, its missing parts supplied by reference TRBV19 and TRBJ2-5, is DGGITQSPKYLFRKEGQNVTLSCEQNLNHDAMYWYRQDPGQGLRLIYYSQIVNDFQKGDIAEGYSVSREKKESFPLTVTSAQKNPTAFYLCASSITNQPKETQYFGPGTRLLVL.

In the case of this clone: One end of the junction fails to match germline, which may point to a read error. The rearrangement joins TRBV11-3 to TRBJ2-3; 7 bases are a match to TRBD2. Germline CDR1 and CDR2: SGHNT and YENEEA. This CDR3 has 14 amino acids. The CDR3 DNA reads TGTGCCAGCAGCCCGGGGGGTTCCACACATACGCAGTATTTT. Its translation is CASSPGGSTHTQYF. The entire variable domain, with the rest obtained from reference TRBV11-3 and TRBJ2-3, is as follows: EAGVVQSPRYKIIEKKQPVAFWCNPISGHNTLYWYLQNLGQGPELLIRYENEEAVDDSQLPKDRFSAERLKGVDSTLKIQPAELGDSAVYLCASSPGGSTHTQYFGPGTRLTVL.

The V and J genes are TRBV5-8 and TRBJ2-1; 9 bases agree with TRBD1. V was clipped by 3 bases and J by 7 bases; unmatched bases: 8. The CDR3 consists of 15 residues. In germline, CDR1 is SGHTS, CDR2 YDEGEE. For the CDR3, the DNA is TGTGCCAGCAGCTGGACAGGGGTAAACACGAATGAGCAGTTCTTC. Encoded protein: CASSWTGVNTNEQFF.

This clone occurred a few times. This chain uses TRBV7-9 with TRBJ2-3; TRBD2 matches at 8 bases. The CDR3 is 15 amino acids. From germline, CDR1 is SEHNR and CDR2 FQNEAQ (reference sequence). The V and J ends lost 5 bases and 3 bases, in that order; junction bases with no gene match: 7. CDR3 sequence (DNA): TGTGCCAGCAGCGCGAGCGGGAGTCTAACAGATACGCAGTATTTT. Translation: CASSASGSLTDTQYF. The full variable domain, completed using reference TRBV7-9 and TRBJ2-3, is DTGVSQNPRHKITKRGQNVTFRCDPISEHNRLYWYRQTLGQGPEFLTYFQNEAQLEKSRLLSDRFSAERPKGSFSTLEIQRTEQGDSAMYLCASSASGSLTDTQYFGPGTRLTVL.

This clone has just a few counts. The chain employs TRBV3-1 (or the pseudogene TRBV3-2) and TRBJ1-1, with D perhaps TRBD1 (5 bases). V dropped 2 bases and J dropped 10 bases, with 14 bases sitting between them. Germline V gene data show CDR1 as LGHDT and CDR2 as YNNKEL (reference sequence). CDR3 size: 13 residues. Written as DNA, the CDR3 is TGTGCCAGCAGCCAACGGGGGTCCGGGGCAGCTTTCTTT. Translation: CASSQRGSGAAFF.

The CDR3 is CASSQPQGAGSYEQYV. The CDR3 bases are TGCGCCAGCAGTCAACCACAGGGGGCAGGCTCCTACGAGCAGTACGTC. This chain connects TRBV23-1 to TRBJ2-7; 9 nucleotides line up with TRBD1. TRBV23-1 is an open reading frame, and its role is uncertain. The J segment lost 0 bases and the V segment lost 2 bases, leaving 5 bases of the junction unmatched. The CDR3 sequence is 16 residues long.

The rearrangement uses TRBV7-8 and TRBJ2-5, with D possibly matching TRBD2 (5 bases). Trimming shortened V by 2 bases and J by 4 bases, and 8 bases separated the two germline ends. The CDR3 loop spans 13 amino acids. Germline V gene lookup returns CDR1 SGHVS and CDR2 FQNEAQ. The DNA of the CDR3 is TGTGCCAGCAGCTTACCCCGGGGAGAGACCCAGTACTTC. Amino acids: CASSLPRGETQYF.

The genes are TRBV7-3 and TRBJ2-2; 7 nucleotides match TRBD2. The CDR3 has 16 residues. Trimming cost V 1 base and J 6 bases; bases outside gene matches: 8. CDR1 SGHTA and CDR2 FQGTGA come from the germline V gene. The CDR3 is CASSLNPRTRSGELFF. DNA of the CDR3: TGTGCCAGCAGCTTAAATCCTAGGACTAGGTCCGGGGAGCTGTTTTTT.